The next 28 T cell receptor beta chains were all read from a single sample in a study of shared clonotypes between healthy human individuals. Clones were sequenced by immunoSEQ multiplex PCR, and TCRdb holds only the in-frame ones, with some missing. Of over a million clones in the sample, roughly 74% were seen once. Sequenced: memory CD4+ T cells from PBMCs. Subset meaning: CD45RA-negative fraction. The receptors derive from a man between 18 and 29 years old in good health. Some clones in this sample may be carry-over from other donors' samples.

This clone was picked up a small number of times. This rearrangement joins TRBV11-2 to TRBJ1-1; D is ambiguous. Per the germline V gene, CDR1 is SGHAT and CDR2 is FQNNGV. The CDR3 loop spans 15 amino acids. Trimming took 0 bases from V and 1 from J, leaving 9 bases between them. CDR3 coding DNA: TGTGCCAGCAGCTTAGATAACGTGGGGAACACTGAAGCTTTCTTT. Its translation: CASSLDNVGNTEAFF.

This clone was seen more than once but under ten times. This may be a read error, as it is one base from a much larger clone. This sample includes further DNA sequences coding for the same CDR3. The rearrangement uses TRBV28 and TRBJ2-5; D not resolved. The CDR3 covers 11 residues. Germline-derived CDR1 and CDR2 are MDHEN and SYDVKM. V shed 4 bases and J shed 1 base, with 1 base lying between them. CDR3 loop: CASSSQETQYF. CDR3 DNA sequence: TGTGCCAGCAGTTCCCAAGAGACCCAGTACTTC.

The chain combines TRBV9 with TRBJ2-7; no definite D call. CDR3 length: 8 residues. The V gene's germline CDR1 is SGDLS and CDR2 YYNGEE. The V and J ends lost 8 bases and 5 bases respectively, with 2 bases between them. For the CDR3, the DNA is TGTGCCAGGGACGAGCAGTACTTC. Translating it yields CARDEQYF.

The chain uses TRBV6-6 and TRBJ1-5; D is undetermined. The CDR3 has 13 residues. Per germline, CDR1 MNHNY and CDR2 SVGAGI (reference sequence). Trimming shortened V by 2 bases and J by 7 bases, and 9 bases separated the two germline ends. The CDR3 loop is CASSYGQQQPQHF. The DNA for the CDR3 is TGTGCCAGCAGTTACGGGCAGCAACAGCCCCAGCATTTT.

J is TRBJ2-2 and V is TRBV11-3; D gene ambiguous. This CDR3 is 15 amino acids long. The germline V and J ends were trimmed by 5 bases and 0 bases, with 10 bases remaining between them. Germline V gene lookup returns CDR1 SGHNT and CDR2 YENEEA. The CDR3 reads CASSAAAANTGELFF. The CDR3 DNA follows: TGTGCCAGCAGCGCGGCGGCCGCGAACACCGGGGAGCTGTTTTTT.

V gene TRBV30 combines with J gene TRBJ1-4; a possible D gene is TRBD1 (5 bases). The CDR3 covers 13 residues. V dropped 5 bases and J dropped 8 bases, with 15 bases sitting between them. Germline values: CDR1 GTSNPN, CDR2 SVGIG (reference sequence). The CDR3 nucleotides are TGTGCCTGGGACCGGGACCGGGGAGAAAAACTGTTTTTT. Its translation: CAWDRDRGEKLFF.

On this clone itself: A far larger clone is one base from this, pointing to a likely read error. V gene TRBV28 combines with J gene TRBJ2-1; D is uncertain. The CDR3 extends over 13 amino acids. Trimming cost V 4 bases and J 0 bases, with 4 bases left between them. Germline CDR1 and CDR2: MDHEN and SYDVKM. The CDR3 reads CASSSDSYNEQFF. The CDR3 DNA follows: TGTGCCAGCAGTTCGGACTCCTACAATGAGCAGTTCTTC.

In its sample, this clone was seen many times. This same CDR3 is encoded by further DNA sequences in the sample. The CDR3 loop is CASSLRYEQYF. CDR3 nucleotides: TGTGCCAGCAGCCTCAGGTACGAGCAGTACTTC. The J gene is TRBJ2-7, the V gene TRBV7-2, with D unclear. Germline V gives CDR1 SGHTA, CDR2 FQGNSA. This CDR3 spans 11 amino acids. The V end lost 5 bases, the J end lost 4 bases, and 6 bases lay between the germline ends.

V usage is TRBV28 and J usage is TRBJ2-2; 8 bases line up with TRBD2. After removal of 5 bases from V and 6 bases from J, the junction contained 8 bases not matched to a gene. The CDR3 runs 15 residues. Germline V lookup: CDR1 MDHEN, CDR2 SYDVKM. The CDR3 loop reads CASSPSGSGAGELFF. In DNA form, the CDR3 reads TGTGCCAGCAGTCCGAGCGGGAGTGGGGCCGGGGAGCTGTTTTTT.

This clone was recorded a few times. The chain couples TRBV11-3 to TRBJ2-2; 9 bases are shared with TRBD2. CDR1 SGHNT and CDR2 YENEEA come from the germline V gene. Trimming at V came to 0 bases and at J to 8 bases, leaving 10 bases not matched to a gene. This CDR3 comprises 17 residues. Here the CDR3 reads CASSLDWLAGSAGELFF. CDR3 DNA: TGTGCCAGCAGCTTAGACTGGCTAGCGGGAAGTGCGGGGGAGCTGTTTTTT.

The V gene is TRBV5-4, the J gene TRBJ2-3; 16 bases are a match to TRBD2. Germline values: CDR1 SGHNT, CDR2 YYREEE (reference sequence). The CDR3 is 17 amino acids. Trimming cost V 3 bases and J 4 bases; bases outside gene matches: 5. CDR3 nucleotide sequence: TGTGCCAGCAGCTCGGGACTAGCGGGAGGGTTGCCAGATACGCAGTATTTT. Amino acid sequence: CASSSGLAGGLPDTQYF.

The V gene is TRBV25-1, the J gene TRBJ2-3; D uncertain. The ends were cut back, 0 bases at V and 4 bases at J, with 5 bases in the middle. There are 13 residues in the CDR3. Germline V gives CDR1 MGHDK, CDR2 SYGVNS. The CDR3 here is CASSEYSPDTQYF. The CDR3 nucleotides read TGTGCCAGCAGTGAATATTCGCCAGATACGCAGTATTTT.

The rearrangement joins TRBV28 to TRBJ1-5; the D is unclear. Germline V gives CDR1 MDHEN, CDR2 SYDVKM. This CDR3 region has 15 residues. V lost 2 bases and J lost 0, with 8 bases in between. The CDR3 DNA follows: TGTGCCAGCAGTTTAGGGCTGTCTAGCAATCAGCCCCAGCATTTT. This codes for CASSLGLSSNQPQHF.

This chain uses TRBV5-1 with TRBJ2-5, with TRBD2 identical over 13 bases. The germline V gene has CDR1 SGHRS and CDR2 YFSETQ. V was pared by 4 bases and J by 5 bases, with 11 bases of the junction left unmatched. The CDR3 covers 17 residues. CDR3 amino acids: CASSPRTSGSMPETQYF. The DNA for the CDR3 is TGCGCCAGCAGCCCTCGGACTAGCGGGAGTATGCCGGAGACCCAGTACTTC.

This rearrangement joins TRBV28 to TRBJ2-5; unclear D gene. CDR3 length: 14 residues. CDR1 and CDR2 from the germline V gene are MDHEN and SYDVKM. Trimming left V 2 bases short and J 6 bases short, with 13 bases between. CDR3 DNA: TGTGCCAGCAGTTTAAAGTTTCTCGTACAGACCCAGTACTTC. Its translation: CASSLKFLVQTQYF.

The rearrangement links TRBV5-1 to TRBJ2-1, with TRBD1 matching over 7 bases. V lost 0 bases to trimming and J lost 0 bases; unmatched junction nucleotides: 3. From germline, CDR1 is SGHRS and CDR2 YFSETQ. The CDR3 loop spans 16 amino acids. The CDR3 coding sequence is TGCGCCAGCAGCTTGGTCGGGACAGCCTCCTACAATGAGCAGTTCTTC. Translating it yields CASSLVGTASYNEQFF.

This clone was seen only a few times. CDR3 in amino acids: CASRGPLTEKLFF. CDR3 nucleotides: TGCGCCAGCAGGGGACCCTTAACGGAAAAACTGTTTTTT. The rearrangement uses TRBV10-2 and TRBJ1-4, with D possibly matching TRBD1 (5 bases). Germline V lookup: CDR1 WSHSY, CDR2 SAAADI. The CDR3 has 13 amino acids. Trimming shortened V by 6 bases and J by 8 bases, and 13 bases separated the two germline ends.

J is TRBJ1-3 and V is TRBV28, with a weak D call TRBD1 (6 bases). Germline V gives CDR1 MDHEN, CDR2 SYDVKM. CDR3 length: 15 amino acids. Trimming cost V 6 bases and J 0 bases, with 12 bases left between them. DNA of the CDR3: TGTGCCAGCAGCTTACAGGGCCACTCTGGAAACACCATATATTTT. It translates to CASSLQGHSGNTIYF.

The gene calls are TRBV5-6 and TRBJ2-2, with D possibly being TRBD1 (7 bases). This CDR3 region has 12 residues. V was pared by 5 bases and J by 8 bases, with 10 bases between. Germline-derived CDR1 and CDR2 are SGHDT and YYEEEE. The CDR3 DNA is TGTGCCAGCAGGACAGGGAGGGGGGAGCTGTTTTTT. Amino acids: CASRTGRGELFF.

This clone was detected a few times. This may arise from a read error, as a much more abundant clone is one base away. This chain joins TRBV30 and TRBJ1-3; weak D call: TRBD1 (5 bases). CDR1 GTSNPN and CDR2 SVGIG come from the germline V gene (reference sequence). The CDR3 length is 13 residues. CDR3 region: CAWSGQTGNTIHF. The CDR3 DNA reads TGTGCCTGGAGTGGACAGACTGGAAACACCATACATTTT.

The J gene is TRBJ2-7, the V gene TRBV7-2; D tentatively reads TRBD1 or TRBD2 (5 bases each). The CDR3 is 15 amino acids. Trimming shortened V by 5 bases and J by 1 base, and 15 bases separated the two germline ends. The germline V gene encodes CDR1 SGHTA and CDR2 FQGNSA. The CDR3 is CASSLRVGASYEQYF. The CDR3 DNA sequence: TGTGCCAGCAGCCTACGGGTCGGGGCTTCCTACGAGCAGTACTTC.

In this sample, this clone turned up once. The chain couples TRBV9 to TRBJ2-3, with D possibly being TRBD2 (6 bases). The length of the CDR3 is 15 residues. The ends were cut back, 0 bases at V and 2 bases at J, with 10 bases in the middle. Germline V gene sequence: CDR1 SGDLS, CDR2 YYNGEE. CDR3 protein: CASSVAGVLTDTQYF. CDR3 in DNA: TGTGCCAGCAGCGTAGCGGGAGTCCTCACAGATACGCAGTATTTT.

This clone was recorded once. The gene calls are TRBV6-5 and TRBJ1-2, with D hard to call. The V gene's germline CDR1 is MNHEY and CDR2 SVGAGI. The V end was cut by 8 bases, the J end by 4 bases, with 14 bases between. CDR3 size: 13 residues. CDR3 in DNA: TGTGCCAGCGTCGGGGTATCAAGCTATGGCTACACCTTC. It codes for CASVGVSSYGYTF.

V gene TRBV7-2 combines with J gene TRBJ2-7; 7 positions agree with TRBD2. The V segment lost 2 bases and the J segment 3 bases; nucleotides outside the gene matches: 10. Germline-derived CDR1 and CDR2 are SGHTA and FQGNSA. The CDR3 loop spans 16 amino acids. This CDR3 is CASSLLGGGSYYEQYF. The CDR3 nucleotides read TGTGCCAGCAGCTTATTGGGCGGCGGGAGTTACTACGAGCAGTACTTC.

The chain carries TRBV28 and TRBJ2-3; the D gene is possibly TRBD1 (6 bases). The germline V gene encodes CDR1 MDHEN and CDR2 SYDVKM. Trimming cost V 5 bases and J 1 base, with 13 bases left between them. The CDR3 totals 15 residues. This CDR3 reads CASSVGGTGTDTQYF. As DNA, the CDR3 is TGTGCCAGCAGTGTAGGGGGTACGGGCACAGATACGCAGTATTTT.

At least ten counts were recorded for this clone. This chain links TRBV4-2 with TRBJ2-1, with TRBD2 identical over 9 bases. Germline CDR1 LGHNA, CDR2 YNFKEQ. The CDR3 extends over 17 amino acids. Unmatched junction bases numbered 9, after V lost 0 bases and J lost 6 bases. The CDR3 region has the DNA TGTGCCAGCAGCCAAGATCGGGGACTAGCCCTAATCAATGAGCAGTTCTTC. It encodes CASSQDRGLALINEQFF.

The chain's CDR3 is CASRDSNYEQYF. Here the CDR3 DNA reads TGTGCCAGCAGGGACAGTAACTACGAGCAGTACTTC. This chain connects TRBV27 to TRBJ2-7; tentative D call: TRBD1 (6 bases). V lost 6 bases and J lost 3, with 9 bases in between. Germline V gene data show CDR1 as MNHEY and CDR2 as SMNVEV (reference sequence). The CDR3 has 12 residues.

This clone was observed a handful of times. CDR3 DNA: TGTGCCAGCAACTTTAACTATGGCTACACCTTC. Its translation: CASNFNYGYTF. The V call is TRBV6-1, the J call TRBJ1-2; the D is unclear. Germline V gene sequence: CDR1 MNHNS, CDR2 SASEGT. The V gene lost 7 bases and the J gene lost 1 base, with 4 bases spanning the gap. This CDR3 comprises 11 residues.